What follows are 9 T cell receptor beta chains derived from one specimen sequenced in a study of CD8 T cells in Susac syndrome (dated by TCRdb to the late 2010s). Preparation of the library involved the immunoSEQ multiplex PCR assay. RNA was extracted using the RNeasy kit, and roughly 0.5 to 1 microgram was reverse transcribed with random hexamers. Through fastp at Q25 and MiXCR, TCRdb rebuilt clones from the public reads, retaining in-frame beta chains. Each CDR3 protein appears once, grouped with its most common genes and DNA. The sample yields over 150,000 distinct CDR3 sequences; about 93% were counted once. The ten most abundant clones make up about 0.1% of the sample. The sequenced sample consisted of CD4+ T cells from PBMCs. The origin of the receptors is a human donor with Susac syndrome.

This rearrangement joins TRBV18 to TRBJ2-3, with no clear D. Per the germline V gene, CDR1 is KGHSH and CDR2 is LQKENI. This CDR3 spans 14 amino acids. V dropped 3 bases and J dropped 2 bases, with 9 bases sitting between them. This CDR3 reads CASSPPGLTDTQYF. In DNA form, the CDR3 reads TGTGCCAGCTCACCGCCCGGTCTCACAGATACGCAGTATTTT.

The V gene is TRBV20-1, the J gene TRBJ2-3, with 8 bases fitting TRBD1. This CDR3 comprises 15 residues. Trimming cost V 6 bases and J 4 bases; bases outside gene matches: 12. CDR1 and CDR2 from the germline V gene are DFQATT and SNEGSKA (reference sequence). CDR3 region: CSASPPQGAADTQYF. In nucleotides, the CDR3 is TGCAGTGCCAGCCCTCCCCAGGGGGCGGCAGATACGCAGTATTTT.

This chain uses TRBV9 with TRBJ2-1, with D unclear. CDR3 length equals 13 residues. V was shortened by 0 bases and J by 3 bases, with 4 bases between the two germline ends. From germline, CDR1 is SGDLS and CDR2 YYNGEE. CDR3 nucleotide sequence: TGTGCCAGCAGCGTAGGGTTCTACAATGAGCAGTTCTTC. This translates into CASSVGFYNEQFF.

The chain joins TRBV5-1 to TRBJ2-3; possibly TRBD1 or TRBD2 for D (5 bases each). CDR1 is SGHRS and CDR2 is YFSETQ in the germline V gene. V shed 0 bases and J shed 4 bases, with 12 bases lying between them. The CDR3 covers 15 residues. CDR3 DNA: TGCGCCAGCAGCTTGGGAGGGGCGCCCCCAGATACGCAGTATTTT. It yields the protein CASSLGGAPPDTQYF.

The chain links TRBV3-1 to TRBJ2-7; 7 nucleotides line up with TRBD2. The CDR3 consists of 13 residues. V was pared by 4 bases and J by 9 bases, with 9 bases of the junction left unmatched. Per the germline V gene, CDR1 is LGHDT and CDR2 is YNNKEL (reference sequence). DNA of the CDR3: TGTGCCAGCAGCCGGGACCGCTCTAGCGGGCAGTACTTC. It translates to CASSRDRSSGQYF.

The chain has TRBV5-1 and TRBJ2-5, with D possibly matching TRBD2 (5 bases). Trimming pared 2 bases from V and 1 base from J, leaving 9 bases between. From germline, CDR1 is SGHRS and CDR2 YFSETQ. The CDR3 spans 14 residues. For the CDR3, the DNA is TGCGCCAGCAGCTTACCGGCGGGCCAAGAGACCCAGTACTTC. Translation: CASSLPAGQETQYF.

The chain has TRBV11-2 and TRBJ2-7, with D unclear. Germline V gene lookup returns CDR1 SGHAT and CDR2 FQNNGV. V shed 6 bases and J shed 2 bases, with 8 bases lying between them. The CDR3 is made up of 12 amino acids. The chain's CDR3 is CASRADTYEQYF. The CDR3 region has the DNA TGTGCCAGCAGGGCCGATACCTACGAGCAGTACTTC.

This chain uses TRBV10-3 with TRBJ2-1; possibly TRBD1 or TRBD2 for D (5 bases each). The CDR3 is made up of 16 amino acids. Germline CDR1 and CDR2: ENHRY and SYGVKD. Trimming removed 0 bases from V and 0 bases from J, with 9 bases in between. For the CDR3, the DNA is TGTGCCATCAGTGAGTCGAAGGGGAGCTCCTACAATGAGCAGTTCTTC. It codes for CAISESKGSSYNEQFF.

The J gene is TRBJ1-4, the V gene TRBV5-1, with 7 bases identical to TRBD1. The germline V gene encodes CDR1 SGHRS and CDR2 YFSETQ. The length of the CDR3 is 15 residues. The trim removed 0 bases at V and 8 bases at J, leaving 7 bases unmatched. Here the CDR3 DNA reads TGCGCCAGCAGCTTGGGACCCAGGGGGGACGAAAAACTGTTTTTT. Translating gives CASSLGPRGDEKLFF.